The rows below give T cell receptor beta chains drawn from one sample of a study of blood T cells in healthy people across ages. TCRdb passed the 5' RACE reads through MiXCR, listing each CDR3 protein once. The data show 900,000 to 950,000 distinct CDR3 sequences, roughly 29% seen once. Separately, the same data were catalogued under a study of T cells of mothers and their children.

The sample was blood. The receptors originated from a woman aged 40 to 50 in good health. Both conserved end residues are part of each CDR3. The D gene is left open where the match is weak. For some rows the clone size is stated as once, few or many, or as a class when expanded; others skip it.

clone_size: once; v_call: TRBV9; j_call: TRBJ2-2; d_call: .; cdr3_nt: TGTGCCAGCAGCGTAGCTATCCCCCCAGACACCGGGGAGCTGTTTTTT; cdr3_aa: CASSVAIPPDTGELFF
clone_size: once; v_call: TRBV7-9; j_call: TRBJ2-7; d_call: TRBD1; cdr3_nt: TGTGCAACCGATAAATCCCCCGGGACAGCGAATTACGAGCAGGACTTC; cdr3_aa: CATDKSPGTANYEQDF
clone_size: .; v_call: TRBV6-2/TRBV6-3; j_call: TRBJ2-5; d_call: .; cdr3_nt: TGTGCCAGCAGTTGGGGGATCTCCCGCGGGGGCCGAGAGACCCAGTACTTC; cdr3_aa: CASSWGISRGGRETQYF
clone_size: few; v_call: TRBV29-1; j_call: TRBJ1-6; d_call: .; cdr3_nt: TGCAGCGCTGGGGCAGGGAGGGATTCACCCCTCCACTTT; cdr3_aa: CSAGAGRDSPLHF
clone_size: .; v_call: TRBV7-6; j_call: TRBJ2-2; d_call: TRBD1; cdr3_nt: TGTGCCAGCAGCCCCAGGGGGCAAAACACCGGGGAGCTGTTTTTT; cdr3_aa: CASSPRGQNTGELFF
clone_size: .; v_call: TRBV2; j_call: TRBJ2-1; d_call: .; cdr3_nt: TGTGCCAGCAGTGAAAGGGACTTCTTGGAAGGCCAAGACAATGAGCAGTTCTTC; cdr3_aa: CASSERDFLEGQDNEQFF
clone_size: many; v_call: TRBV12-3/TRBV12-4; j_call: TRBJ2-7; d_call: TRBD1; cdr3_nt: TGTGCCAGCAACCGGTGGGACAGGTCCTACGAGCAGTACTTC; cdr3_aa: CASNRWDRSYEQYF
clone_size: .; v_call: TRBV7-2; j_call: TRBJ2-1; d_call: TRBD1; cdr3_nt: TGTGCCTGCAGCCCTTGGGACAGAAACAATGAGCAGTTCTTC; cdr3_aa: CACSPWDRNNEQFF
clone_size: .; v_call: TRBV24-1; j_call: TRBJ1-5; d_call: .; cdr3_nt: TGTGCCACCCAAGTCGGGGGCGCGGGTCAGCCCCAGCATTTT; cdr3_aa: CATQVGGAGQPQHF
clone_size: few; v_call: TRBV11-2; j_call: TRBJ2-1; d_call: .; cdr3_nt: TGTGCCAGCAGCTCCGTACGGGGGCCCGAATACAATGAGCAGTTCTTC; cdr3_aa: CASSSVRGPEYNEQFF
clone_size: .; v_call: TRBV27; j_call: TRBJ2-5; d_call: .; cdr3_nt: TGTGCCAGCAGCCTTACAGGCCCTCCGTACCAAGAGACCCAGTACTTC; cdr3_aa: CASSLTGPPYQETQYF
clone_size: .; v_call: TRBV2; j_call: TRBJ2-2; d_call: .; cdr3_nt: TGTGCCAGCAGCTCCTCAGTTTTGTACACCGGGGAGCTGTTTTTT; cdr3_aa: CASSSSVLYTGELFF